The 17 T cell receptor beta chains presented below share a single source sample, sequenced in a study of control samples from healthy donors and cancer patients (dated by TCRdb to between 2020 and 2021). Library prep was done by the immunoSEQ multiplex PCR assay. TCRdb stores this immuneACCESS table with in-frame sequences only. Part of the clones is absent; in the studies checked, under half of the shortfall reflects unresolved V genes, and no reason is known for the rest. The table for this sample lists 54,000 or so clones; roughly 95% of them were counted only once. The ten top clones hold roughly 2.3% of the sample. Sequencing input: blood. These receptors all come from a man between 25 and 39 years old in good health.

The rearrangement uses TRBV9 and TRBJ1-5; TRBD1 matches 8 bases. V gave up 3 bases and J gave up 7 bases; unmatched junction bases: 6. The CDR3 spans 14 residues. Germline V gene sequence: CDR1 SGDLS, CDR2 YYNGEE. The CDR3 here is CASSGGQGRQPQHF. The CDR3 DNA sequence: TGTGCCAGCAGCGGAGGACAGGGACGGCAGCCCCAGCATTTT.

The V call is TRBV7-2, the J call TRBJ2-1; no reliable D call. The germline V gene has CDR1 SGHTA and CDR2 FQGNSA. This CDR3 has 13 amino acids. V was pared by 5 bases and J by 12 bases, with 17 bases between. The CDR3 DNA reads TGTGCCAGCAGCCTCCCCCGGCCCCCGGGGCAGTTCTTC. Its translation is CASSLPRPPGQFF.

The chain is built from TRBV7-6 and TRBJ1-1, with a weak D call TRBD1 (6 bases). Trimming shortened V by 5 bases and J by 3 bases, and 16 bases separated the two germline ends. The CDR3 is 15 amino acids. Germline-derived CDR1 and CDR2 are SGHVS and FNYEAQ. CDR3 sequence (DNA): TGTGCCAGCAGCCCAGATACAGGGAGGGACACTGAAGCTTTCTTT. Translating gives CASSPDTGRDTEAFF. The whole variable domain, filled in from reference TRBV7-6 and TRBJ1-1, reads GAGVSQSPRYKVTKRGQDVALRCDPISGHVSLYWYRQALGQGPEFLTYFNYEAQQDKSGLPNDRFSAERPEGSISTLTIQRTEQRDSAMYRCASSPDTGRDTEAFFGQGTRLTVV.

V is TRBV3-1 (or the pseudogene TRBV3-2) and J is TRBJ1-1; D perhaps matches TRBD1 (5 bases). Germline CDR1 reads LGHDT; CDR2 reads YNNKEL (reference sequence). Trimming pared 5 bases from V and 0 bases from J, leaving 10 bases between. The CDR3 is 14 residues long. Here the CDR3 reads CASSRGRMNTEAFF. In DNA form, the CDR3 reads TGTGCCAGCAGCAGGGGACGGATGAACACTGAAGCTTTCTTT.

The chain links TRBV5-4 to TRBJ2-1; D is undetermined. The CDR3 covers 12 residues. V lost 0 bases and J 8 bases, leaving 6 bases between the germline ends. The germline gives CDR1 SGHNT, CDR2 YYREEE (reference sequence). In DNA form, the CDR3 reads TGTGCCAGCAGCTTGGTGGCTTATGAGCAGTTCTTC. Encoded protein: CASSLVAYEQFF.

J is TRBJ2-1 and V is TRBV6-5, with 7 positions matching TRBD2. There are 15 residues in the CDR3. V gave up 7 bases and J gave up 0 bases; unmatched junction bases: 6. The V gene's germline CDR1 is MNHEY and CDR2 SVGAGI. The CDR3 region has the DNA TGTGCCAGCATTTATAGCGGGTTCTCCTACAATGAGCAGTTCTTC. It is translated as CASIYSGFSYNEQFF.

The J gene is TRBJ2-2, the V gene TRBV19; D is possibly TRBD2 (5 bases). With 6 bases removed from V and 4 bases from J, the gap between germline ends came to 21 bases. The CDR3 length is 17 residues. Germline V lookup: CDR1 LNHDA, CDR2 SQIVND (reference sequence). CDR3: CASRTDLVGVGTGELFF. DNA of the CDR3: TGTGCCAGTAGAACCGATCTGGTCGGGGTGGGCACCGGGGAGCTGTTTTTT.

This clone appeared once. The chain combines TRBV6-1 with TRBJ2-2; D possibly matches TRBD1 or TRBD2 (5 bases each). Germline V gene sequence: CDR1 MNHNS, CDR2 SASEGT. The CDR3 spans 14 residues. Deletions cut 1 base from V and 3 bases from J, with 6 bases between. The CDR3 spells CASSEGGYTGELFF. In nucleotides, the CDR3 is TGTGCCAGCAGTGAAGGGGGGTACACCGGGGAGCTGTTTTTT.

CDR3 region: CSVSLPGLAPDTQYF. The CDR3 nucleotides are TGCAGCGTTTCCCTTCCAGGGCTAGCGCCTGATACGCAGTATTTT. The chain couples TRBV29-1 to TRBJ2-3, with TRBD2 as a possible D gene (6 bases). There are 15 residues in the CDR3. Germline lookup yields CDR1 SQVTM and CDR2 ANQGSEA. V lost 5 bases and J 6 bases, leaving 21 bases between the germline ends.

CDR3 in amino acids: CASIDRGSGNTIYF. CDR3 nucleotide sequence: TGTGCCAGCATCGACAGGGGCTCTGGAAACACCATATATTTT. The V and J genes are TRBV25-1 and TRBJ1-3; 8 positions match TRBD1. With V trimmed by 7 bases and J by 0 bases, 2 bases remained unmatched. The CDR3 sequence is 14 residues long. Germline V CDR1 and CDR2: MGHDK, SYGVNS. Looking up the rest from reference TRBV25-1 and TRBJ1-3 gives the full variable domain: EADIYQTPRYLVIGTGKKITLECSQTMGHDKMYWYQQDPGMELHLIHYSYGVNSTEKGDLSSESTVSRIRTEHFPLTLESARPSHTSQYLCASIDRGSGNTIYFGEGSWLTVV.

This clone was seen more than once but under ten times. This rearrangement joins TRBV7-2 to TRBJ2-2; 8 positions agree with TRBD2. The V segment lost 5 bases and the J segment 9 bases; nucleotides outside the gene matches: 11. The CDR3 is 15 residues long. The V gene's germline CDR1 is SGHTA and CDR2 FQGNSA. The CDR3 protein is CASSLERGRGRELFF. The DNA for the CDR3 is TGTGCCAGCAGCCTAGAGCGGGGGCGAGGGAGGGAGCTGTTTTTT.

This chain links TRBV11-2 with TRBJ1-4, with unresolved D. This CDR3 has 15 amino acids. The germline V and J ends were trimmed by 0 bases and 8 bases, with 13 bases remaining between them. Germline values: CDR1 SGHAT, CDR2 FQNNGV. CDR3 protein: CASSLEAAGGEKLFF. The DNA for the CDR3 is TGTGCCAGCAGCTTAGAGGCCGCCGGCGGGGAAAAACTGTTTTTT.

A note on this clone: An end of the junction differs from the germline gene, which may be a read error. The chain carries TRBV7-7 and TRBJ2-2; 7 bases are shared with TRBD2. The CDR3 contains 15 residues. Germline V gene lookup returns CDR1 SSHAT and CDR2 FNYEAQ (reference sequence). CDR3 residues: CASSPLWGGTGELFF. CDR3 in DNA: TGTGCTAGCAGCCCCCTATGGGGGGGGACCGGGGAGCTGTTTTTT.

This clone was seen once. The chain recombines TRBV3-1 (or the pseudogene TRBV3-2) with TRBJ1-4, with 8 positions matching TRBD1. The V segment lost 0 bases and the J segment 6 bases; nucleotides outside the gene matches: 3. The CDR3 totals 15 residues. CDR1 LGHDT and CDR2 YNNKEL come from the germline V gene (reference sequence). CDR3 DNA: TGTGCCAGCAGCCAAGAGAACAGGGGGGATGAAAAACTGTTTTTT. Protein: CASSQENRGDEKLFF.

The rearrangement links TRBV12-5 to TRBJ1-6, with 8 bases fitting TRBD1. Germline-derived CDR1 and CDR2 are LGHNT and FRNRAP. The V segment lost 5 bases and the J segment 7 bases; nucleotides outside the gene matches: 7. The CDR3 consists of 15 residues. DNA of the CDR3: TGTGCTAGTGGTCTCCGGACAGGGAACAATTCACCCCTCCACTTT. Translated, it gives CASGLRTGNNSPLHF.

The chain carries TRBV14 and TRBJ1-5; 11 nucleotides line up with TRBD1. This CDR3 spans 16 amino acids. Germline loops: CDR1 SGHDN, CDR2 FVKESK. The trim removed 4 bases at V and 6 bases at J, leaving 8 bases unmatched. CDR3 in amino acids: CASSLHGQGAGQPQHF. In DNA form, the CDR3 reads TGTGCCAGCAGCCTCCACGGACAGGGGGCAGGTCAGCCCCAGCATTTT.

This clone occurred once. The chain couples TRBV29-1 to TRBJ2-1; TRBD2 matches at 9 bases. Trimming at V came to 1 base and at J to 9 bases, leaving 7 bases not matched to a gene. CDR3 length equals 14 residues. Germline values: CDR1 SQVTM, CDR2 ANQGSEA. The DNA for the CDR3 is TGCAGCGTTGAAGGAGTAGCGGGAGCGATTGAGCAGTTCTTC. Translated: CSVEGVAGAIEQFF.